These T cell receptor beta chains were read from a single sample in a study of blood T cell repertoires in COVID-19. This table comes from immunoSEQ multiplex PCR, and its TCRdb copy is limited to in-frame clones, with some not included. Seen here are around 230,000 clones, roughly 89% observed once, and the top ten hold 10%. What was sequenced was PBMCs or T cells enriched from blood (not recorded which). These receptors originate from a man aged 18 to 30 with acute COVID-19. The CDR3 runs from the conserved cysteine through the conserved F or W. A D gene is named only where the DNA matches it firmly. A row's size may be missing; if present it is once, few, many or a size class.

size	D	J	V	DNA	CDR3
.	.	TRBJ1-1	TRBV14	TGTGCCAGCAGCCAAGATCTTTCGGGGGTTCCAGCTTTCTTT	CASSQDLSGVPAFF
many	.	TRBJ1-2	TRBV19	TGTGCCAGTAGTTCCCAATACAGGACCGGCTACACCTTC	CASSSQYRTGYTF
.	TRBD1	TRBJ1-6	TRBV6-5	TGTGCCAGCAATGCCGGGACAGGGTTTCCATCACCCCTCCACTTT	CASNAGTGFPSPLHF
.	.	TRBJ2-7	TRBV7-3	TGTGCCAGCAGCTTAGGGGGCGGAATGAACTACGAGCAGTACTTC	CASSLGGGMNYEQYF
once	.	TRBJ1-2	TRBV4-1	TGCGCCAGCAGCCAGCAGGGTTCGGATGGCTACACCTTC	CASSQQGSDGYTF
.	.	TRBJ2-2	TRBV9	TGTGCCAGCAGCGTAACGGGATTAAACACCGGGGAGCTGTTTTTT	CASSVTGLNTGELFF
.	.	TRBJ1-2	TRBV28	TGTGCCAGCAGTTTAGGAGGGGACTACTATGGCTACACCTTC	CASSLGGDYYGYTF
.	.	TRBJ2-5	TRBV10-3	TGTGCCATCATGGCCCCCAGCGAAGAGACCCAGTACTTC	CAIMAPSEETQYF
once	.	TRBJ2-2	TRBV9	TGTGCCAGCAGCGTAGCTCGAACTAGCATTGACACCGGGGAGCTGTTTTTT	CASSVARTSIDTGELFF
.	.	TRBJ1-5	TRBV19	TGTGCCAGTAGTATAGTCTCTCAGCCCCAGCATTTT	CASSIVSQPQHF
medium-sized	.	TRBJ2-7	TRBV25-1	TGTGCCAGCAGTCCAGACACCACCTACGAGCAGTACTTC	CASSPDTTYEQYF
.	TRBD1	TRBJ1-1	TRBV30	TGTGCCTGGACCCAGGGGGCATGGACTGAAGCTTTCTTT	CAWTQGAWTEAFF
.	.	TRBJ2-7	TRBV7-2	TGTGCCAGCAGCCTGCAGGGGGGATTGGCAGGCTACGAGCAGTACTTC	CASSLQGGLAGYEQYF
.	.	TRBJ2-5	TRBV5-1	TGCGCCAGCAGCCTAGGGGGTTACCAAGAGACCCAGTACTTC	CASSLGGYQETQYF
.	.	TRBJ1-1	TRBV19	TGTGCCAGTAGTACCCCTCAGGGGAACACTGAAGCTTTCTTT	CASSTPQGNTEAFF
.	TRBD2	TRBJ2-1	TRBV9	TGTGCCAGCAGCGTACATGGGTGGACTAGCGGGATATATGAGCAGTTCTTC	CASSVHGWTSGIYEQFF
once	.	TRBJ1-1	TRBV27	TGTGCCAGCAGTTTATCCAGGGGCCTAGGGACTGAAGCTTTCTTT	CASSLSRGLGTEAFF
once	.	TRBJ2-7	TRBV12-3/TRBV12-4	TGTGCCAGCAGTCCGATGAGGGCCTACGAGCAGTACTTC	CASSPMRAYEQYF
.	TRBD1	TRBJ2-7	TRBV15	TGTGCCACCAGCAGAGAGGGGAGGACAGGGGGCTCCTACGAGCAGTACTTC	CATSREGRTGGSYEQYF
.	TRBD1	TRBJ2-3	TRBV14	TGTGCCAGCAGCCAAGATAACAACAGGGGGCCATATTTTAGCATGACAGATACGCAGTATTTT	CASSQDNNRGPYFSMTDTQYF
few	.	TRBJ2-7	TRBV21-1	TGTGCCGGCAACCAGGGCCCACCCTACGAGCAGTACTTC	CAGNQGPPYEQYF
.	TRBD2	TRBJ2-7	TRBV11-3	TGTGCCAGCGAGTCGGGGGAGGGCCTCTACGAGCAGTACTTC	CASESGEGLYEQYF
.	.	TRBJ1-4	TRBV28	TGTGCCAGCAGTTCCGACGAAGTTGGAGTTGAAAAACTGTTTTTT	CASSSDEVGVEKLFF
.	.	TRBJ2-5	TRBV6-1	TGTGCCAACCCCGCCGAGGCAGGGGGGGAGACCCAGTACTTC	CANPAEAGGETQYF
.	TRBD1	TRBJ1-5	TRBV27	TGTGCCAGCGGGGGGGGACAGGGGAATCAGCCCCAGCATTTT	CASGGGQGNQPQHF
.	.	TRBJ1-1	TRBV27	TGTGCCAGCAGTCCCCCCTACGGGGAAGGCGCTGAAGCTTTCTTT	CASSPPYGEGAEAFF
.	.	TRBJ1-5	TRBV6-5	TGTGCCAGCAGCGACAGCCATATCCAGCCCCAGCATTTT	CASSDSHIQPQHF
once	.	TRBJ1-2	TRBV28	TGTGCCAGCAGTTTATGGGACCTAGGAGGGGCACTCTCGACTAACTATGGCTACACCTTC	CASSLWDLGGALSTNYGYTF
many	.	TRBJ1-1	TRBV19	TGTGCCAGTAGTCCACAGGTGGTCGAAAAGGCTTTCTTT	CASSPQVVEKAFF
.	TRBD1	TRBJ2-7	TRBV27	TGTGCCAGCAGATCGGGACAGGGTTCCTACGAGCAGTACTTC	CASRSGQGSYEQYF
.	TRBD2	TRBJ2-3	TRBV15	TGTGCCACCAGCAGAGGAGGCGGGAGGGGCCTTGGTACAGATACGCAGTATTTT	CATSRGGGRGLGTDTQYF
.	TRBD2	TRBJ2-7	TRBV28	TGTGCCAGCAGTCCGGGACTAGCGTTCTACGAGCAGTACTTC	CASSPGLAFYEQYF
.	.	TRBJ2-2	TRBV6-2/TRBV6-3	TGTGCCAGCAGTTACCGCTCCCGGGATCCCCCCGGGGAGCTGTTTTTT	CASSYRSRDPPGELFF
.	TRBD1	TRBJ2-6	TRBV28	TGTGCCAGCAGTTCGACAGGGACTGGGGCCAACGTCCTGACTTTC	CASSSTGTGANVLTF
.	TRBD1	TRBJ1-2	TRBV7-9	TGTGCCAGCAGCTTAATATTGCAGGGGGGTAACTATGGCTACACCTTC	CASSLILQGGNYGYTF
.	.	TRBJ1-1	TRBV29-1	TGCAGCGCCGATAGAGACGGGAGGAACACTGAAGCTTTCTTT	CSADRDGRNTEAFF
.	.	TRBJ2-7	TRBV11-2	TGTGCCAGCAGCTTAAGCGCGGACTCCTCCTACGAGCAGTACTTC	CASSLSADSSYEQYF
.	TRBD2	TRBJ2-1	TRBV7-3	TGTGCCAGCAGCTATAGCCAAGCGGGAGTTGGTGAGCAGTTCTTC	CASSYSQAGVGEQFF
.	.	TRBJ1-5	TRBV19	TGTGCCAGTAGTATAGGGGAGGACAAGTATAGCAATCAGCCCCAGCATTTT	CASSIGEDKYSNQPQHF
.	.	TRBJ2-7	TRBV6-5	TGTGCCAGCAGTTACTCGCAGGGCTACGAGCAGTACTTC	CASSYSQGYEQYF
.	.	TRBJ1-6	TRBV19	TGTGCCAGTAGTATGTGGACCGCGGGGGCGACACCCCTCCACTTT	CASSMWTAGATPLHF
.	.	TRBJ2-3	TRBV24-1	TGTGCCACCAGTGAAAGGACTTCTAGCACAGATACGCAGTATTTT	CATSERTSSTDTQYF
.	.	TRBJ2-1	TRBV4-1	TGCGCCAGCAGCCATGTCAAAGGGAGGCCCTACAATGAGCAGTTCTTC	CASSHVKGRPYNEQFF
few	.	TRBJ1-4	TRBV27	TGTGCCAGCAGCGCGGGAGAAAAACTGTTTTTT	CASSAGEKLFF
.	.	TRBJ2-3	TRBV29-1	TGCAGCGTTGAAGGAGGGCAGGCAGATACGCAGTATTTT	CSVEGGQADTQYF
.	.	TRBJ1-5	TRBV29-1	TGCAGCGCCGGGGTGGACGGTCAGCCCCAGCATTTT	CSAGVDGQPQHF
.	TRBD1	TRBJ1-2	TRBV24-1	TGTGCCACCAGTGCCGGGACAGCGACCTCCAACTATGGCTACACCTTC	CATSAGTATSNYGYTF
.	.	TRBJ2-7	TRBV28	TGTGCCAGCAGTCTTGCTTGGCCTTCCTACGAGCAGTACTTC	CASSLAWPSYEQYF
.	.	TRBJ1-1	TRBV7-3	TGTGCCAGCAGCTTAACAGGGGGTATGAACACTGAAGCTTTCTTT	CASSLTGGMNTEAFF
.	.	TRBJ2-3	TRBV5-4	TGTGCCAGCAGCCTTCCCGGGGGCACAGATACGCAGTATTTT	CASSLPGGTDTQYF
.	.	TRBJ1-4	TRBV19	TGTGCCAGTAGCGGCGGGGCAACTAATGAAAAACTGTTTTTT	CASSGGATNEKLFF
.	.	TRBJ1-1	TRBV21-1	TGTGCCAGCAGCCAAAAGGGGGCTCAAGAAAACACTGAAGCTTTCTTT	CASSQKGAQENTEAFF
.	.	TRBJ2-1	TRBV6-2/TRBV6-3	TGTGCCAGCAGTTACACGGGGGAGCAGTTCTTC	CASSYTGEQFF
.	TRBD1	TRBJ2-7	TRBV6-5	TGTGCCAGCAGTATTTCGGACAGGGGGCCTAACGAGCAGTACTTC	CASSISDRGPNEQYF
.	.	TRBJ1-5	TRBV6-2/TRBV6-3	TGTGCCAGCAGTACTCGACCGAGCGCTTATAGCAATCAGCCCCAGCATTTT	CASSTRPSAYSNQPQHF
.	TRBD2	TRBJ2-7	TRBV11-2	TGTGCCAGCAGCTCCACAGCGGGAGCCTTCTACGAGCAGTACTTC	CASSSTAGAFYEQYF
.	.	TRBJ1-2	TRBV27	TGTGCCAGCTGTGCGGCCTTAGGAGGTGGCTACACCTTC	CASCAALGGGYTF
.	.	TRBJ2-7	TRBV14	TGTGCCAGCAGCCAGAGCTACGAGCAGTACTTC	CASSQSYEQYF